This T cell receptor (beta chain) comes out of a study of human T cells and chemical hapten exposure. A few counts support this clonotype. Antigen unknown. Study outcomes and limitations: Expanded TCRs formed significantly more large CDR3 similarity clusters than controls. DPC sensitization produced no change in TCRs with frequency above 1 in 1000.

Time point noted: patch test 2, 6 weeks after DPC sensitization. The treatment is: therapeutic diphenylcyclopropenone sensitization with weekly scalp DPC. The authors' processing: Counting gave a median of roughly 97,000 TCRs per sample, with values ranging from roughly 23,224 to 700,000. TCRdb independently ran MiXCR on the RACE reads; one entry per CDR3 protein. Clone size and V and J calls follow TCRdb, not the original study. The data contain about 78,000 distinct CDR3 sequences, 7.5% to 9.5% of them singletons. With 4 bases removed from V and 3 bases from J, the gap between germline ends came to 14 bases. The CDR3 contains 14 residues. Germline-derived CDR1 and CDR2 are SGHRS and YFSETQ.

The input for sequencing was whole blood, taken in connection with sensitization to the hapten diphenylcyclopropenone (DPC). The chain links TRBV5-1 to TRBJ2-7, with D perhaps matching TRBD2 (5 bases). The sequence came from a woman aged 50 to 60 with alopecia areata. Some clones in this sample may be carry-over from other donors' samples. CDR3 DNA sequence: TGCGCCAGCAGCCCCCGGGAACAAAGCTACGAGCAGTACTTC. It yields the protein CASSPREQSYEQYF.